The rows below give T cell receptor beta chains drawn from one sample of a study of control samples from healthy donors and cancer patients. Clones were read by immunoSEQ multiplex PCR, and TCRdb kept only the in-frame ones, dropping some. The repertoire has 150,000 to 200,000 clones, 88% of them found once; the top ten carry roughly 5.3%. Sequencing input: blood. Receptor source: a woman under 40 in good health. Each CDR3 is given without its conserved first and last residue. The size entry is marked missing in some rows and otherwise reads once, few, many or a size class.

j_gene | abundance | v_gene | CDR3aa
TRBJ1-2 | once | TRBV18 | ASSPGAGMAGYT
TRBJ2-2 | - | TRBV4-1 | ASSQGVVRGGSTGELF
TRBJ2-2 | - | TRBV2 | ASTALAGGLGGELF
TRBJ1-6 | - | TRBV4-1 | ASSQHYRDSNSPLH
TRBJ2-3 | - | TRBV11-2 | ASSLGGLAGMTDTQY
TRBJ2-1 | once | TRBV24-1 | ATSDSYSTSGRYNEQF
TRBJ1-2 | - | TRBV10-3 | AIRGAEIGNYGYT
TRBJ2-6 | - | TRBV10-3 | AIRRQGPNANSGANVLT
TRBJ2-5 | - | TRBV7-6 | ASSYPGTHTQETQY
TRBJ2-3 | once | TRBV28 | ASSFQLAAESDTQY
TRBJ1-2 | - | TRBV19 | ASSIKPRTLYGYT
TRBJ1-3 | - | TRBV5-1 | ASSLAGGSSGNTIY
TRBJ2-1 | - | TRBV9 | ASSVGLAGGPINEQF
TRBJ1-3 | many | TRBV3-1/TRBV3-2 | ASSQVQGAPGNTIY
TRBJ1-1 | - | TRBV7-9 | ASSSRDGVRNTEAF
TRBJ2-3 | - | TRBV11-1 | ASSLALLQGGKSTDTQY
TRBJ2-1 | - | TRBV4-2 | ASSPPPRGTTFYNEQF
TRBJ1-5 | - | TRBV6-2/TRBV6-3 | ASSYPTDRGLGNQPQH
TRBJ1-1 | - | TRBV9 | ASSVGGVNTEAF
TRBJ2-2 | - | TRBV3-1/TRBV3-2 | ASSLGGGSRTGELF
TRBJ2-1 | few | TRBV29-1 | SVARGGNYNEQF
TRBJ1-1 | - | TRBV12-3/TRBV12-4 | ASSLGVRDAF
TRBJ2-1 | - | TRBV20-1 | SACGQAYYYNEQF
TRBJ1-4 | - | TRBV7-9 | ASSPTPGQVFNEKLF
TRBJ1-2 | - | TRBV14 | ASSQDNQIYGYT
TRBJ2-6 | once | TRBV18 | ASQGISGANVLT
TRBJ2-2 | - | TRBV13 | ASSVAGEELF
TRBJ2-3 | - | TRBV14 | ASSQGGPTDTQY
TRBJ1-5 | - | TRBV19 | ASSDLSNQPQH
TRBJ2-5 | - | TRBV5-1 | ASSWDFRQTQY
TRBJ2-7 | - | TRBV28 | ASSLQRNYEQY
TRBJ2-2 | - | TRBV15 | ATSRGFQDTGELF
TRBJ1-3 | - | TRBV19 | ASSIAGNSGNTIY
TRBJ2-7 | - | TRBV24-1 | ATSERPRSRTVPYEQY
TRBJ2-4 | - | TRBV19 | ASSIGPLLAGAPKNIQY
TRBJ1-4 | - | TRBV5-6 | ASSFGTGLEKLF